These 22 T cell receptor beta chains came from one sample sequenced in a study of post-analysis software for immune sequencing data. Study-level results: In patients, 4 to 6 TRBV segments were more frequent than in controls, with TRBV5-6, TRBV5-1 and TRBV20-1 among them.

No antigen has been identified for these receptors. Every TCR beta cDNA library bore unique molecular identifiers. TCRdb re-called the PCR reads with MiXCR, one entry per CDR3 protein. Of approximately 440,000 distinct CDR3 sequences listed, around 40% are singletons. Sequenced: blood. These receptors were obtained from a girl under 18 with multiple sclerosis.

This chain uses TRBV7-8 with TRBJ2-2, with D possibly TRBD1 on 5 matching bases. Germline CDR1 is SGHVS and CDR2 is FQNEAQ. CDR3 length: 13 amino acids. The ends were cut back, 2 bases at V and 8 bases at J, with 9 bases in the middle. The DNA of the CDR3 is TGTGCCAGCAGCTTATTAGGGGTGGGGGAGCTGTTTTTT. It is translated as CASSLLGVGELFF.

This chain connects TRBV24-1 to TRBJ1-2, with D unresolved. This CDR3 has 15 amino acids. Trimming took off 2 bases at V and 8 bases at J, with 17 bases between the two ends. Per the germline V gene, CDR1 is KGHDR and CDR2 is SFDVKD. The CDR3 bases are TGTGCCACCAGTGATTCCTACAGCCTGGGGTACGGCTACACCTTC. This gives the protein CATSDSYSLGYGYTF.

The genes are TRBV10-3 and TRBJ2-1, with TRBD1 matching over 7 bases. This CDR3 spans 14 amino acids. Per the germline V gene, CDR1 is ENHRY and CDR2 is SYGVKD. The V segment lost 10 bases and the J segment 13 bases; nucleotides outside the gene matches: 19. CDR3 sequence reads: CASLPGQQQETQFF. The CDR3 DNA sequence: TGTGCCAGCCTCCCGGGACAGCAACAAGAGACCCAGTTCTTC.

This clonotype appeared a few times. The chain links TRBV20-1 to TRBJ1-1; D is ambiguous. Trimming stripped 0 bases from V and 4 bases from J, with 15 bases between. CDR1 and CDR2 from the germline V gene are DFQATT and SNEGSKA (reference sequence). CDR3 size: 15 residues. CDR3: CSARDRPAVRTEAFF. CDR3 nucleotide sequence: TGCAGTGCTAGAGATCGGCCAGCGGTTCGCACTGAAGCTTTCTTT.

This clonotype appeared a few times. The V call is TRBV7-2, the J call TRBJ2-6; weak D call: TRBD1 (6 bases). V lost 2 bases to trimming and J lost 4 bases, with 15 bases between them. The CDR3 extends over 17 amino acids. CDR1 and CDR2 (germline): SGHTA, FQGNSA. In DNA form, the CDR3 reads TGTGCCAGCAGCTTACTGGCAGGGGTAACCGGGGCCAACGTCCTGACTTTC. Protein: CASSLLAGVTGANVLTF.

This clonotype was found once. This chain connects TRBV28 to TRBJ2-5; D is unresolved. The CDR3 consists of 12 residues. V was pared by 5 bases and J by 0 bases, with 4 bases between. The germline gives CDR1 MDHEN, CDR2 SYDVKM. CDR3 nucleotides: TGTGCCAGCAGTCGTAACCAAGAGACCCAGTACTTC. This encodes CASSRNQETQYF.

This clonotype was detected a few times. V gene TRBV5-1 combines with J gene TRBJ2-7; no clear D. The CDR3 sequence is 12 residues long. V lost 4 bases to trimming and J lost 5 bases, with 10 bases between them. CDR1 and CDR2 (germline): SGHRS, YFSETQ. In DNA, the CDR3 is TGCGCCAGCAGCGAAACCCTGAACGAGCAGTACTTC. Encoded protein: CASSETLNEQYF.

In regard to this clonotype: A much bigger clone sits one base away, suggesting this may be a read error. V and J are TRBV7-9 and TRBJ2-2; no clear D gene. Per the germline V gene, CDR1 is SEHNR and CDR2 is FQNEAQ (reference sequence). The length of the CDR3 is 14 residues. The DNA for the CDR3 is TGTACCAGCAGCTTAGTGGGCAGCACCGGGGAGCTGTTTTTT. Encoded protein: CTSSLVGSTGELFF. The full variable domain, rest sourced from reference TRBV7-9 and TRBJ2-2, is DTGVSQNPRHKITKRGQNVTFRCDPISEHNRLYWYRQTLGQGPEFLTYFQNEAQLEKSRLLSDRFSAERPKGSFSTLEIQRTEQGDSAMYLCTSSLVGSTGELFFGEGSRLTVL.

The J gene is TRBJ2-5, the V gene TRBV6-5; the D call may be TRBD1 or TRBD2 (5 bases each). V lost 5 bases and J 5 bases, leaving 24 bases between the germline ends. CDR3 length: 17 amino acids. CDR1 and CDR2 from the germline V gene are MNHEY and SVGAGI. Here the CDR3 DNA reads TGTGCCAGCAGTATCACTCACCCCGGGACGAACAAGGAGACCCAGTACTTC. Translating gives CASSITHPGTNKETQYF.

The genes are TRBV4-1 and TRBJ2-5; tentatively, D is TRBD2 (5 bases). V was trimmed by 1 base and J by 3 bases, leaving 12 bases between them. The CDR3 covers 15 residues. Germline assignment: CDR1 MGHRA and CDR2 YSYEKL. DNA of the CDR3: TGCGCCAGCAGCCAAGGGACCCAGGAGGAAGAGACCCAGTACTTC. Its protein product is CASSQGTQEEETQYF.

The DNA of the CDR3 is TGTGCCAGCAGCCATCCTTCCAGGGGATCGAGCGGTACCTACGAGCAGTACTTC. This sequence encodes CASSHPSRGSSGTYEQYF. V and J are TRBV3-1 and TRBJ2-7; TRBD1 might be the D (6 bases). This CDR3 has 18 amino acids. Trimming left V 3 bases short and J 2 bases short, with 23 bases between. CDR1 is LGHDT, CDR2 YNNKEL, per germline (reference sequence).

This clonotype was detected once. The V gene is TRBV28, the J gene TRBJ2-7; 13 bases are a match to TRBD2. The V gene's germline CDR1 is MDHEN and CDR2 SYDVKM. Trimming at V came to 4 bases and at J to 4 bases, leaving 1 base not matched to a gene. This CDR3 is built from 14 residues. The CDR3 DNA follows: TGTGCCAGCAGTTCGGGACTAGCGGGATACGAGCAGTACTTC. Translation: CASSSGLAGYEQYF.

This chain joins TRBV10-3 and TRBJ2-7, with TRBD2 identical over 10 bases. Germline CDR1 is ENHRY and CDR2 is SYGVKD. The CDR3 is 15 residues long. The V segment lost 4 bases and the J segment 1 base; nucleotides outside the gene matches: 4. The CDR3 sequence is CAISGTSGGSYEQYF. Here the CDR3 DNA reads TGTGCCATCAGTGGGACTAGCGGAGGTTCCTACGAGCAGTACTTC.

This clonotype was found a few times. The rearrangement links TRBV15 to TRBJ2-1; D not resolved. Per germline, CDR1 LNHNV and CDR2 YYDKDF (reference sequence). The CDR3 is 17 residues long. V was shortened by 0 bases and J by 0 bases, with 12 bases between the two germline ends. CDR3 DNA sequence: TGTGCCACCAGCAGAGATGGGTCTCAGAGCTCCTACAATGAGCAGTTCTTC. Its protein is CATSRDGSQSSYNEQFF. Using reference TRBV15 and TRBJ2-1 for the parts outside the CDR3, the full variable domain is DAMVIQNPRYQVTQFGKPVTLSCSQTLNHNVMYWYQQKSSQAPKLLFHYYDKDFNNEADTPDNFQSRRPNTSFCFLDIRSPGLGDTAMYLCATSRDGSQSSYNEQFFGPGTRLTVL.

This clonotype has just a few counts. The rearrangement joins TRBV6-5 to TRBJ2-7; D uncertain. The V end lost 6 bases, the J end lost 0 bases, and 18 bases lay between the germline ends. The CDR3 is 16 amino acids. The germline V gene encodes CDR1 MNHEY and CDR2 SVGAGI. The CDR3 is CASRSTGKGSSYEQYF. CDR3 nucleotide sequence: TGTGCCAGCAGAAGTACCGGTAAGGGCAGCTCCTACGAGCAGTACTTC.

In this sample, this clonotype turned up a few times. The V and J genes are TRBV7-3 and TRBJ1-1; maybe TRBD1 (5 bases). CDR1 is SGHTA, CDR2 FQGTGA, per germline. With 5 bases removed from V and 1 base from J, the gap between germline ends came to 11 bases. There are 14 residues in the CDR3. This CDR3 reads CASSPQGTNTEAFF. DNA for the CDR3: TGTGCCAGCAGCCCTCAGGGTACGAACACTGAAGCTTTCTTT.

This chain uses TRBV15 with TRBJ2-5; 11 nucleotides line up with TRBD1. The CDR3 has 15 amino acids. Germline loops: CDR1 LNHNV, CDR2 YYDKDF (reference sequence). V dropped 0 bases and J dropped 6; count of bases not matched to a gene: 3. The CDR3 region has the DNA TGTGCCACCAGCAGAGAGGACAGGGGGCAGAAGACCCAGTACTTC. It codes for CATSREDRGQKTQYF.

This clonotype was seen only once. The chain combines TRBV7-9 with TRBJ2-7; a possible D gene is TRBD1 (5 bases). Germline values: CDR1 SEHNR, CDR2 FQNEAQ (reference sequence). V lost 5 bases and J 7 bases, leaving 15 bases between the germline ends. The CDR3 sequence is 13 residues long. The DNA for the CDR3 is TGTGCCAGCAGCCTAAGGGGATACAATGAGCAGTACTTC. As protein: CASSLRGYNEQYF.

The chain carries TRBV12-3 or TRBV12-4 and TRBJ2-1; 9 bases are shared with TRBD1. The CDR3 is 14 amino acids. V lost 8 bases and J lost 8; bases outside the gene matches: 10. The CDR3 loop reads CASRGQGKGDEQFF. CDR3 bases: TGTGCCAGCCGTGGACAGGGGAAAGGCGATGAGCAGTTCTTC.

CDR3 nucleotide sequence: TGTGCCAGCAGCTCCAGGGGCGGCAGAGCTAACTATGGCTACACCTTC. Protein sequence: CASSSRGGRANYGYTF. This chain uses TRBV7-2 with TRBJ1-2; D is possibly TRBD1 (6 bases). Germline values: CDR1 SGHTA, CDR2 FQGNSA. The V end lost 4 bases, the J end lost 0 bases, and 15 bases lay between the germline ends. This CDR3 has 16 residues.

The count of this clonotype is one. The genes are TRBV5-1 and TRBJ1-5, with TRBD1 as a possible D gene (5 bases). The CDR3 extends over 14 amino acids. V was clipped by 4 bases and J by 5 bases, with 13 bases between them. Germline assignment: CDR1 SGHRS and CDR2 YFSETQ. CDR3 nucleotide sequence: TGCGCCAGCAGCCGGGACGGAGGGGATCAGCCCCAGCATTTT. This sequence encodes CASSRDGGDQPQHF.

V usage is TRBV7-9 and J usage is TRBJ2-1; 7 bases agree with TRBD1. The CDR3 spans 14 residues. Germline loops: CDR1 SEHNR, CDR2 FQNEAQ (reference sequence). V dropped 5 bases and J dropped 4; count of bases not matched to a gene: 5. CDR3 amino acids: CASSQGDLYNEQFF. CDR3 sequence (DNA): TGTGCCAGCAGCCAGGGGGATCTTTACAATGAGCAGTTCTTC. The variable domain in full, with the rest retrieved from reference TRBV7-9 and TRBJ2-1, is DTGVSQNPRHKITKRGQNVTFRCDPISEHNRLYWYRQTLGQGPEFLTYFQNEAQLEKSRLLSDRFSAERPKGSFSTLEIQRTEQGDSAMYLCASSQGDLYNEQFFGPGTRLTVL.